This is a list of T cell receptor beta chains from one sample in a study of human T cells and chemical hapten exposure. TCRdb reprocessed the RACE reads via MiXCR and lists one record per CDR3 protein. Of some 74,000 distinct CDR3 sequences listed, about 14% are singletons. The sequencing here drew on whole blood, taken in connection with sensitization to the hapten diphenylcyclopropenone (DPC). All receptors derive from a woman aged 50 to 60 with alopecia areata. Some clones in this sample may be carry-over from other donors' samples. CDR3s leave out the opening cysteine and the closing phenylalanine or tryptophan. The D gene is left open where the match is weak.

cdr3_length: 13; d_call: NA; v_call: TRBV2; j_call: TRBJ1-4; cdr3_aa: ASRITGILNEKLF
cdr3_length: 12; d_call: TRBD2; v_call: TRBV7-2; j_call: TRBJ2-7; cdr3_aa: ASSWEGLTYEQY
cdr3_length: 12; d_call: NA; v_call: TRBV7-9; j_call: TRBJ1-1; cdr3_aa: ASSFGGLKPEAF
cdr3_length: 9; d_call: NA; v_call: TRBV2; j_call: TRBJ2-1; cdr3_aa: ASRNSNPSF
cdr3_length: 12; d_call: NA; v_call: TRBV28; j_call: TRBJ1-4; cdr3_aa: ASSLERDNEKLF
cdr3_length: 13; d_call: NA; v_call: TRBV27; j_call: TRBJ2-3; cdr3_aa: ASSLIALNTDTQY
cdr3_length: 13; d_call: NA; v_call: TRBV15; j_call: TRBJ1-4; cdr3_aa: ATSRDRLTNEKLF
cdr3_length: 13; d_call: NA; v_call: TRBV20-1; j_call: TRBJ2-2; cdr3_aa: SAPASGINTGELF
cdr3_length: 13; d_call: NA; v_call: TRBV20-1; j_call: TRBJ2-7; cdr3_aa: SAGADGTQGGEQY
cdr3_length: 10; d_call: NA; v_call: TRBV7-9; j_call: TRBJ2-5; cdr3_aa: ASSRAGETQY
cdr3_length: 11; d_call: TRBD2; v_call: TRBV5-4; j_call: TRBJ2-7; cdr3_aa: ATGLAGVWEQY
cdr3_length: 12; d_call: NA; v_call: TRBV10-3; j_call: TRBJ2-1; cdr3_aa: AISDQLGHNEQF
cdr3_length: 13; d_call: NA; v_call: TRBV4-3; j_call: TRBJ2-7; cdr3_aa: ASSQDPILGREQY
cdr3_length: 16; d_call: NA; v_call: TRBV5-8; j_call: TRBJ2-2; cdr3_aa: ASSLPPAFAGNTGELF
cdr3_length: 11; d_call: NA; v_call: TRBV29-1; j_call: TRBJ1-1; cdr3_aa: SVTRGANTEAF